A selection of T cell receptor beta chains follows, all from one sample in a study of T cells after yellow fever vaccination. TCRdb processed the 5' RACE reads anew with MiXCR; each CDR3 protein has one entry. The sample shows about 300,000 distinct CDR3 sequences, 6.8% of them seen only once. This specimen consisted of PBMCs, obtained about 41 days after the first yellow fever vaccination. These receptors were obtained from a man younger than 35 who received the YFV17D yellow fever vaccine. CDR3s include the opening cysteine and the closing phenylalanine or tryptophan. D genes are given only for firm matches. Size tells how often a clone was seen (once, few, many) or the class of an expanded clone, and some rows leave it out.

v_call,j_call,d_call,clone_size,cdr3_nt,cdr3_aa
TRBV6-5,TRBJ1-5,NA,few,TGTGCCAGCAGTTACTCGCCCGGAGGCCAGCCCCAGCATTTT,CASSYSPGGQPQHF
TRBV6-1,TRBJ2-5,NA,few,TGTGCCAGCAGCCGCGACAGAAGAGGAGAAGAGACCCAGTACTTC,CASSRDRRGEETQYF
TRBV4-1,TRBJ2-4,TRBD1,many,TGCGCCAGCAGCCGAGGGGGACAGACAAACAGAGACATTCAGTACTTC,CASSRGGQTNRDIQYF
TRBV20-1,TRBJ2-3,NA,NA,TGCAGTGCTAGTGGGGGGGCCGGTGGCACAGATACGCAGTATTTT,CSASGGAGGTDTQYF
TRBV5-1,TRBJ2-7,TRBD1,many,TGCGCCAGCAGCTACAGGGGAGAAGGCTACGAGCAGTACTTC,CASSYRGEGYEQYF
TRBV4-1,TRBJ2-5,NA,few,TGCGCCAGCAGCCAAGAGAAGAATAACCCGTACCAAGAGACCCAGTACTTC,CASSQEKNNPYQETQYF
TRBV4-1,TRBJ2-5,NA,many,TGCGCCAGCAGCCAAGGCAATGGGGGAGGCGAGACCCAGTACTTC,CASSQGNGGGETQYF
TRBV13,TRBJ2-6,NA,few,TGTGCCAGCAGCTTACTGGGAAGCTCCGGGGCCAACGTCCTGACTTTC,CASSLLGSSGANVLTF
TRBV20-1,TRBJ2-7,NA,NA,TGCAGTGCTAGTGGGCAGGACGGATCCTACGAGCAGTACTTC,CSASGQDGSYEQYF
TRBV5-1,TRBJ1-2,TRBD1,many,TGCGCCAGCAGCGGGGAGGCGACAGGGACAGTTCCCCCCTATGGCTACACCTTC,CASSGEATGTVPPYGYTF
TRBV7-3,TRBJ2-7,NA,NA,TGTGCCAGCAGCTTAAGGCGGGGGCAGGAGCAGTACTTC,CASSLRRGQEQYF
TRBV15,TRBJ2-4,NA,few,TGTGCCACCAGCAGAGATATTGCTAAGACTCTCACTGGAACAGGGCCGGACGGCAAAAACATTCAGTACTTC,CATSRDIAKTLTGTGPDGKNIQYF
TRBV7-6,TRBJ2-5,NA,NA,TGTGCCAGCAGCCCTGAAAGATATAGACAAGAGACCCAGTACTTC,CASSPERYRQETQYF
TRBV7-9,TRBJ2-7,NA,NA,TGTGCCAGCAGCCCAAGCCGTCCCGAGCAGTACTTC,CASSPSRPEQYF
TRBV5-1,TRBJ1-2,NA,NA,TGCGCCAGCAGCTTGACTGAGCCCACCTATGGCTACACCTTC,CASSLTEPTYGYTF
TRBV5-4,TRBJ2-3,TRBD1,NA,TGTGCCAGCAGCCACCGCCTGACAGGGGTGGGAGATACGCAGTATTTT,CASSHRLTGVGDTQYF
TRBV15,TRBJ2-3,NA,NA,TGTGCCACCAGCAGAGATTTCGACATCCCCCCAGATACGCAGTATTTT,CATSRDFDIPPDTQYF
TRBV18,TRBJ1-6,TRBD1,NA,TGTGCCAGCTCACCCGGTGGGGACAGGGGAGGTTCACCCCTCCACTTT,CASSPGGDRGGSPLHF
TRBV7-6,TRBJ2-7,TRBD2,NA,TGTGCCAGCAGCTTAGACCCGGGGGGCGAGCAGTACTTC,CASSLDPGGEQYF
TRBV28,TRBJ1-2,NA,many,TGTGCCAGCAGTTTAACTACTTCCTATGGCTACACCTTC,CASSLTTSYGYTF
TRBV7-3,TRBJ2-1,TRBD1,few,TGTGCCAGCAGTTACAGACAGGGCGCCTCCTACAATGAGCAGTTCTTC,CASSYRQGASYNEQFF
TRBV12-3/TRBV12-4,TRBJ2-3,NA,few,TGTGCCAGCAGTAGGGGGGGTTTTGGAGATACGCAGTATTTT,CASSRGGFGDTQYF
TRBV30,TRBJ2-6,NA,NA,TGTGCCTGGAGTGTACCTGGAGGGGCCAACGTCCTGACTTTC,CAWSVPGGANVLTF
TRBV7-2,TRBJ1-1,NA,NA,TGTGCCAGCAGCTTGGAGCCGAACACTGAAGCTTTCTTT,CASSLEPNTEAFF
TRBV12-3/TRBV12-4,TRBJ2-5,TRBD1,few,TGTGCCAGCAGTTTGAGGGGACAGGCCCAAGAGACCCAGTACTTC,CASSLRGQAQETQYF
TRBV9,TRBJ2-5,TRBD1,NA,TGTGCCAGCAGCGGAAATCGACAGGGCCAAGAGACCCAGTACTTC,CASSGNRQGQETQYF
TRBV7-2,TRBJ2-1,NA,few,TGTGCCAGCAGCTTAATGCAGGGGACGAATGAGCAGTTCTTC,CASSLMQGTNEQFF
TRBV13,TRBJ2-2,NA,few,TGTGCCAGCAGCTTAATGTGGGGGGCGAGGACCGGGGAGCTGTTTTTT,CASSLMWGARTGELFF
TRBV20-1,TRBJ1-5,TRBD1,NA,TGCTGTGCTAGAGACCCTCAGACAGGGAGCAATCAGCCCCAGCATTTT,CCARDPQTGSNQPQHF
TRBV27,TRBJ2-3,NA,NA,TGTGCCAGCAGGACATGGACTACATCGAGTAGAGATACGCAGTATTTT,CASRTWTTSSRDTQYF
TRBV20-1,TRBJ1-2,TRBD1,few,TGCAGTGCTTCACAGGGGGGAGGCTATGGCTACACCTTC,CSASQGGGYGYTF
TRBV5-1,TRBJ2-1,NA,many,TGCGCCAGCAGCCCAGCTGGGCAGGGGGGTTACAATGAGCAGTTCTTC,CASSPAGQGGYNEQFF
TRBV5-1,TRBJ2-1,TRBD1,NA,TGCGCCAGCAGCGTAGGGACAGCTTCTAAGGGGGATGAGCAGTTCTTC,CASSVGTASKGDEQFF
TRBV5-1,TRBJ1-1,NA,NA,TGCGCCAGCAGCAACCGTCCCGGCGGAACACCTGAAGCTTTCTTT,CASSNRPGGTPEAFF
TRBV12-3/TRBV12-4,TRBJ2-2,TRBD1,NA,TGTGCCAGCAGTCCGGGACAGGACACCGGGGAGCTGTTTTTT,CASSPGQDTGELFF
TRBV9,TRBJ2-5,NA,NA,TGTGCCAGCAGCGTCTCTCGGGGGCAAGAGACCCAGTACTTC,CASSVSRGQETQYF
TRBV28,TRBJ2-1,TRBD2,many,TGTGCCAGCAGTCCGACTAGCGGGGGCCACAATGAGCAGTTCTTC,CASSPTSGGHNEQFF
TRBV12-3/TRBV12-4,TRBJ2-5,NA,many,TGTGCCAGCAGTGGGGAGACAGACCAAGAGACCCAGTACTTC,CASSGETDQETQYF
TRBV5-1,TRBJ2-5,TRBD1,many,TGCGCCAGCAGCCAGGGGGCGGAGACCCAGTACTTC,CASSQGAETQYF
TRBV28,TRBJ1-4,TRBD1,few,TGTGCCAGTCTGGGGACAGGCAATGAAAAACTGTTTTTT,CASLGTGNEKLFF
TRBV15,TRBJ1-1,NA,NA,TGTGCCACCAGCAGAGATCTTGGGGGAACGGCTGAAGCTTTCTTT,CATSRDLGGTAEAFF
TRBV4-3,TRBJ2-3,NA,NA,TGCGCCAGCTGCCCCCAACCGACTAGCACAGATACGCAGTATTTT,CASCPQPTSTDTQYF
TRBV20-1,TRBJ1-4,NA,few,TGCAGTGTTTTACAAAATGAAAAACTGTTTTTT,CSVLQNEKLFF
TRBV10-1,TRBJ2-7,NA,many,TGCGCCAGCAGTGAGCGCCCTACAGGGCCCGAGCAGTACTTC,CASSERPTGPEQYF
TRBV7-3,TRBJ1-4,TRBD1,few,TGTGCCAGCAGAGAGGACAGGGTGGGAGAAAAACTGTTTTTT,CASREDRVGEKLFF
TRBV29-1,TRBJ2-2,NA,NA,TGCAGCGTTGAATTAAGGGGGCGGGGCACCGGGGAGCTGTTTTTT,CSVELRGRGTGELFF
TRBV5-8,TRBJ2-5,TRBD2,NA,TGTGCCAGCAGCCGGGGGGTGGAGACCCAGTACTTC,CASSRGVETQYF
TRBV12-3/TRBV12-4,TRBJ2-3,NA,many,TGTGCCAGCAGCCGCCTAGATACGCAGTATTTT,CASSRLDTQYF
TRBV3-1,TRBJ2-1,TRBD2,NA,TGTGCCAGCAGCCCGGCTAGCGGGGGGTACAATGAGCAGTTCTTC,CASSPASGGYNEQFF
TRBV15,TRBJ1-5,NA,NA,TGTGCCACCAGCAGAAATTCAGGAAATCAGCCCCAGCATTTT,CATSRNSGNQPQHF
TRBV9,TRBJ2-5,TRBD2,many,TGTGCCAGCGCGAGGGGGACTAGCGGGGCCCAAGAGACCCAGTACTTC,CASARGTSGAQETQYF
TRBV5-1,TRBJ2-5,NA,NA,TGCGCCAGCAGCTTGGGGCCAGGGCAAGAGACCCAGTACTTC,CASSLGPGQETQYF